Detailed here is one T cell receptor (beta chain). Compared with germline, one end of the junction differs, possibly owing to a read error. This record belongs to a study of tumor-infiltrating lymphocytes in primary liver carcinoma. Germline V CDR1 and CDR2: SGHRS, YFSETQ. The CDR3 has 13 amino acids. Both blood RNA, taken from unsorted whole blood, and germline DNA were extracted. TCR beta cDNA came from approximately 490 ng total RNA, primed with a constant-region primer. TCR beta libraries came from three nested multiplex PCR rounds using slightly modified ARM-PCR. The opening two PCR rounds, 10 cycles each, paired TRBV1-TRBV30 forward primers with a C-beta reverse primer. TCRdb analysed the multiplex PCR reads with MiXCR anew, one entry per CDR3 protein. The profile shows approximately 300,000 distinct CDR3 sequences, 60% to 80% of them singletons.

Sequencing was performed on peripheral blood. This receptor was obtained from a man aged 35-49 years with primary liver carcinoma and hepatitis B virus infection. The chain uses TRBV5-1 and TRBJ2-1; D call uncertain. The CDR3 protein is CANSLAVAEEQFF. CDR3 nucleotides: TGTGCCAACAGCTTGGCCGTGGCGGAGGAGCAGTTCTTC.